This is a list of T cell receptor beta chains from one sample in a study of human T cells and chemical hapten exposure. TCRdb used MiXCR to reprocess the RACE reads, holding one entry per CDR3 protein. The sample holds over 300,000 distinct CDR3 sequences, roughly 5.3% seen once. Sequencing used whole blood, obtained in connection with sensitization to the hapten diphenylcyclopropenone (DPC). The receptors were gathered from a woman between 45 and 65 years old with alopecia areata. Some clones in this sample may be carry-over from other donors' samples. Both conserved end residues are part of each CDR3. Fields, in order: J gene, clone size, V gene, D gene, CDR3 DNA, CDR3 protein. A D gene is named only where the DNA matches it firmly. Rows give clone size only sometimes, using once, few, many, or a class for an expanded clone.

>TRBJ2-4|few|TRBV20-1|.
TGCAGTGCTACTGGGGCAGGGATGACCAAAAACATTCAGTACTTC
CSATGAGMTKNIQYF
>TRBJ2-7|few|TRBV29-1|TRBD1
TGCAGCGTTTCCCTGACAGGGGGCGGGTACGAGCAGTACTTC
CSVSLTGGGYEQYF
>TRBJ2-1|many|TRBV7-2|TRBD2
TGTGCCAGCAGCTTAGAATCTAGCGGGGGTTACAATGAGCAGTTCTTC
CASSLESSGGYNEQFF
>TRBJ2-7|many|TRBV27|TRBD2
TGTGCCAGCAGTCGCGGAGCGGGAGGGCGAGAGCAGTACTTC
CASSRGAGGREQYF
>TRBJ2-7|many|TRBV28|.
TGTGCCAGCAGACTCACAGAGTCCTACGAGCAGTACTTC
CASRLTESYEQYF
>TRBJ2-5|few|TRBV6-5|.
TGTGCCAGCAAAGGACCCTTGGAGACCCAGTACTTC
CASKGPLETQYF
>TRBJ1-2|few|TRBV12-3/TRBV12-4|.
TGTGCCAGCAGTTTGATGGCTAACTATGGCTACACCTTC
CASSLMANYGYTF
>TRBJ2-5|.|TRBV25-1|.
TGTGCCAGCAGTGAATATCCCCGGACCCAGTACTTC
CASSEYPRTQYF
>TRBJ2-7|.|TRBV28|TRBD2
TGTGCCAGCAGCCCGGGGGGGCAGAGGTACGAGCAGTACTTC
CASSPGGQRYEQYF
>TRBJ1-5|.|TRBV4-3|.
TGCGCCAGCAGCCAAGATCTTACAGGATTATCCAATCAGCCCCAGCATTTT
CASSQDLTGLSNQPQHF
>TRBJ2-2|many|TRBV7-8|TRBD2
TGTGCCAGCAGCCATTCACCCCGGACCCCCGAGCGGGGGGCGGACGGGGAGCTGTTTTTT
CASSHSPRTPERGADGELFF
>TRBJ1-5|.|TRBV4-2|TRBD1
TGTGCCAGCAGCGAGGCAGGGGGTGCTCAGCCCCAGCATTTT
CASSEAGGAQPQHF
>TRBJ2-1|.|TRBV20-1|TRBD2
TGCAGTGCTAGAGATTATGGGAAGAGCGGGGGGTCAGTTGATGAGCAGTTCTTC
CSARDYGKSGGSVDEQFF
>TRBJ2-7|many|TRBV20-1|TRBD2
TGCAGTGCTAGAGCGGGAGGTGGGTACGAGCAGTACTTC
CSARAGGGYEQYF
>TRBJ1-5|.|TRBV6-1|TRBD1
TGTGCCAGCAGTGAGGACAGGCGGGGGCCCCAGCATTTT
CASSEDRRGPQHF